This TCR beta chain was identified during a study of beta chain features in type 1 diabetes. Whole-study context: No patient-donor differences in age, gender, total cells or subset yield.

The table lists this clone with a few counts. Its antigen is unknown. The whole isolated RNA underwent reverse transcription, so sequencing captured expressed TCRB transcripts. Assay used: immunoSEQ multiplex PCR; TCRdb lists only in-frame clones, some missing. The sample gives about 700,000 clones, 13% of which show up once; approximately 0.021% is in the top ten. The ends were cut back, 7 bases at V and 0 bases at J, with 15 bases in the middle. This CDR3 has 15 amino acids. Germline V gives CDR1 LNHDA, CDR2 SQIVND (reference sequence). General study points: TCRB CDR3 length was moderately but significantly reduced in all four CD4+ subsets of Type 1 diabetes patients.

This receptor was obtained from a man younger than 35 with type 1 diabetes. Sequencing input: naive CD4+ T cells from blood. The chain joins TRBV19 to TRBJ2-5, with D possibly being TRBD2 (6 bases). The CDR3 protein is CASNDGGADQETQYF. CDR3 DNA: TGTGCCAGTAATGACGGCGGGGCCGACCAAGAGACCCAGTACTTC.